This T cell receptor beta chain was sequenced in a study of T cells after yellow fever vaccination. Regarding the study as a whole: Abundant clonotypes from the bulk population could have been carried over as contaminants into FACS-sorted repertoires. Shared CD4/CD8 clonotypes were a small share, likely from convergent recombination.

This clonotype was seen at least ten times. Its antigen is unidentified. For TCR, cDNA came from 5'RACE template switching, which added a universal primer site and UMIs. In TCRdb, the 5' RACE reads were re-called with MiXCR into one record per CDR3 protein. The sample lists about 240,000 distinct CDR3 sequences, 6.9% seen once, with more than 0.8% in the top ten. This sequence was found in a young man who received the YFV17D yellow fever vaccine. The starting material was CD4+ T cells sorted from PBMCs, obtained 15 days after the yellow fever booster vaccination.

DNA for the CDR3: TGTGCCAGCAGCATCGGGACTCATAAAGAGACCCAGTACTTC. It specifies CASSIGTHKETQYF. J is TRBJ2-5 and V is TRBV7-6; D may be TRBD2 (6 bases). Trimming took 5 bases from V and 3 from J, leaving 13 bases between them. This CDR3 is built from 14 residues. The germline gives CDR1 SGHVS, CDR2 FNYEAQ.